What follows are 24 T cell receptor beta chains derived from one specimen sequenced in a study of blood T cells in healthy people across ages. Sample-barcoded 5' priming and a J-beta primer mix drove a second PCR of roughly 7 to 11 cycles. TCRdb analysed the 5' RACE reads with MiXCR anew, one entry per CDR3 protein. The sample contains 1.5 million to 2 million distinct CDR3 sequences, approximately 40% of which appear only once. Sequencing was done on a sample of blood. The source is a human donor in good health.

A few counts support this clonotype. The V call is TRBV9, the J call TRBJ1-4; tentative D call: TRBD1 (5 bases). Germline-derived CDR1 and CDR2 are SGDLS and YYNGEE. This CDR3 region has 15 residues. Trimming took off 4 bases at V and 8 bases at J, with 18 bases between the two ends. CDR3: CASSPWRGDREKLFF. Written as DNA, the CDR3 is TGTGCCAGCAGCCCATGGCGAGGGGATCGGGAAAAACTGTTTTTT.

The CDR3 protein is CASSSYRGNTIYF. DNA of the CDR3: TGTGCCAGCAGCTCCTACAGGGGAAACACCATATATTTT. The V gene is TRBV7-3, the J gene TRBJ1-3; TRBD1 might be the D (5 bases). Germline values: CDR1 SGHTA, CDR2 FQGTGA. Trimming took off 4 bases at V and 4 bases at J, with 8 bases between the two ends. The CDR3 extends over 13 amino acids.

The chain couples TRBV29-1 to TRBJ1-5, with D possibly TRBD1 on 5 matching bases. CDR3 length: 16 amino acids. Germline V gene sequence: CDR1 SQVTM, CDR2 ANQGSEA. The germline V and J ends were trimmed by 6 bases and 6 bases, with 24 bases remaining between them. The CDR3 DNA reads TGCAGCGTCCTACCCGGGGCACGGGGCCGTAGTCAGCCCCAGCATTTT. Protein product: CSVLPGARGRSQPQHF.

The chain links TRBV12-3 or TRBV12-4 to TRBJ1-5; TRBD1 matches 11 bases. J lost 5 bases, V lost 4 bases, and 4 bases had no gene match. The CDR3 is made up of 15 amino acids. The chain's CDR3 is CASSWTGGAYQPQHF. The DNA for the CDR3 is TGTGCCAGCAGTTGGACAGGGGGCGCATATCAGCCCCAGCATTTT.

The J gene is TRBJ1-1, the V gene TRBV5-1; 8 nucleotides align to TRBD1. J gave up 0 bases and V 4 bases, and 11 bases lay outside the gene matches. The germline V gene has CDR1 SGHRS and CDR2 YFSETQ. The CDR3 contains 17 residues. In nucleotides, the CDR3 is TGCGCCAGCAGCCAATCCGGGACAGGCCTCATGAACACTGAAGCTTTCTTT. Translated: CASSQSGTGLMNTEAFF.

The chain recombines TRBV7-9 with TRBJ1-2; D gene unclear. CDR1 and CDR2 (germline): SEHNR, FQNEAQ (reference sequence). V lost 1 base, J lost 8 bases, and 17 bases lay in between. CDR3 length equals 15 residues. This CDR3 is CASSLDYRWTEGYTF. CDR3 coding DNA: TGTGCCAGCAGCTTAGACTATCGTTGGACGGAAGGCTACACCTTC.

The chain employs TRBV7-2 and TRBJ1-2; D is ambiguous. The CDR3 extends over 16 amino acids. Germline CDR1 SGHTA, CDR2 FQGNSA. V lost 4 bases and J lost 2, with 17 bases in between. The CDR3 nucleotides are TGTGCCAGCAGCTCAACCCCCGGGTCGGGGAACTATGGCTACACCTTC. It encodes CASSSTPGSGNYGYTF.

The sample holds a few counts of this clonotype. The genes are TRBV27 and TRBJ1-2; D is unresolved. The CDR3 consists of 13 residues. The germline V and J ends were trimmed by 6 bases and 0 bases, with 8 bases remaining between them. Germline V CDR1 and CDR2: MNHEY, SMNVEV (reference sequence). Written as DNA, the CDR3 is TGTGCCAGCAGCGATTCAGCTAACTATGGCTACACCTTC. Translation gives CASSDSANYGYTF.

This clonotype has more than one count but fewer than ten. The CDR3 spells CSAVAGSRMDTQYF. The CDR3 DNA follows: TGCAGTGCAGTAGCGGGGTCTAGGATGGATACGCAGTATTTT. The chain couples TRBV20-1 to TRBJ2-3; 8 positions agree with TRBD2. Germline values: CDR1 DFQATT, CDR2 SNEGSKA (reference sequence). The ends lost 6 bases at V and 6 bases at J; junction bases unmatched: 11. The CDR3 is 14 amino acids.

A few counts support this clonotype. The J gene is TRBJ1-2, the V gene TRBV27; TRBD1 is a possible D gene (6 bases). The CDR3 covers 16 residues. The V gene lost 2 bases and the J gene lost 4 bases, with 17 bases spanning the gap. Germline V gene lookup returns CDR1 MNHEY and CDR2 SMNVEV (reference sequence). The CDR3 DNA reads as TGTGCCAGCAGTTTAGGCGCCGGGGGGCGCGTCTATGGCTACACCTTC. As protein: CASSLGAGGRVYGYTF.

The gene calls are TRBV5-1 and TRBJ2-5, with 8 bases fitting TRBD2. This CDR3 contains 15 residues. J gave up 4 bases and V 0 bases, and 5 bases lay outside the gene matches. Germline V gives CDR1 SGHRS, CDR2 YFSETQ. CDR3 sequence (DNA): TGCGCCAGCAGCTTGGCCCGCGGGGGGAGAGAGACCCAGTACTTC. Residues: CASSLARGGRETQYF.

This clonotype was found a few times. This chain joins TRBV29-1 and TRBJ1-2; D may be TRBD1 (5 bases). CDR3 length: 15 residues. The germline gives CDR1 SQVTM, CDR2 ANQGSEA. V was pared by 0 bases and J by 8 bases, with 19 bases between. The CDR3 protein is CSVEDYGTHSLGYTF. The CDR3 DNA is TGCAGCGTTGAAGATTACGGGACCCATAGCCTCGGCTACACCTTC.

V and J are TRBV7-2 and TRBJ2-1; TRBD2 matches at 9 bases. V lost 6 bases to trimming and J lost 0 bases; unmatched junction nucleotides: 9. The CDR3 spans 17 residues. Germline-derived CDR1 and CDR2 are SGHTA and FQGNSA. DNA for the CDR3: TGTGCCAGCAGTCGCGGGGGGGCAGTATACTCCTACAATGAGCAGTTCTTC. This translates into CASSRGGAVYSYNEQFF.

The chain combines TRBV28 with TRBJ1-5, with no clear D. The CDR3 has 15 residues. V was clipped by 1 base and J by 4 bases, with 11 bases between them. Germline CDR1 and CDR2: MDHEN and SYDVKM. DNA for the CDR3: TGTGCCAGCAGTTTATTTTCCAGGATTAATCAGCCCCAGCATTTT. It yields the protein CASSLFSRINQPQHF.

This clonotype was detected only a few times. The rearrangement uses TRBV2 and TRBJ1-2; D is perhaps TRBD1 (5 bases). CDR3 length: 12 residues. V gave up 6 bases and J gave up 8 bases, with 13 bases separating them. In germline, CDR1 is SNHLY, CDR2 FYNNEI. Written as DNA, the CDR3 is TGTGCCAGCAGCGACTCTACAGGAGGCTACACCTTC. Translation: CASSDSTGGYTF.

The V call is TRBV3-1, the J call TRBJ2-1; D unresolved. The ends were cut back, 7 bases at V and 4 bases at J, with 8 bases in the middle. The CDR3 consists of 12 residues. In germline, CDR1 is LGHDT, CDR2 YNNKEL (reference sequence). The CDR3 DNA sequence: TGTGCCAGCAACCCGTCATACAATGAGCAGTTCTTC. Translating it yields CASNPSYNEQFF.

As concerns this clonotype: At one of its ends the junction is not consistent with the germline gene, which may arise from a read error. This sequence joins TRBV14 and TRBJ1-1; 8 bases agree with TRBD1. CDR1 is SGHDN and CDR2 is FVKESK in the germline V gene. This CDR3 spans 15 amino acids. CDR3 nucleotides: TGTGCCGGCAGCCAGCGACAGGGGATGAACACTGAAGCTTTCTTT. Protein sequence: CAGSQRQGMNTEAFF.

The gene calls are TRBV5-6 and TRBJ2-5; D perhaps matches TRBD1 (5 bases). The J call may be mistaken, given a closer DNA end match to TRBJ2-7. Germline values: CDR1 SGHDT, CDR2 YYEEEE. This CDR3 has 15 residues. The CDR3 DNA is TGTGCCAGCAGCTTAGGACAAGCGCAACCCTACGAGCAGTACTTC. Protein product: CASSLGQAQPYEQYF.

This clonotype was recorded a few times. This rearrangement joins TRBV29-1 to TRBJ1-1; D may be TRBD1 (5 bases). Deletions cut 1 base from V and 7 bases from J, with 10 bases between. This CDR3 comprises 12 residues. Germline loops: CDR1 SQVTM, CDR2 ANQGSEA. The CDR3 coding sequence is TGCAGCGTTGAAGGGACACGGATTGAAGCTTTCTTT. It encodes CSVEGTRIEAFF.

CDR3 in amino acids: CASSYRRRQVVFAGANVLTF. For the CDR3, the DNA is TGTGCCAGCAGTTACCGTCGGAGACAGGTCGTATTTGCCGGGGCCAACGTCCTGACTTTC. This chain joins TRBV6-2 or TRBV6-3 and TRBJ2-6; a weak D match, TRBD1 (6 bases). The CDR3 is 20 residues long. With 2 bases removed from V and 4 bases from J, the gap between germline ends came to 24 bases. Germline V gives CDR1 MNHEY, CDR2 SVGEGT.

This clonotype has a count of ten or more. The gene calls are TRBV4-3 and TRBJ2-1, with 16 positions matching TRBD2. Germline V gene data show CDR1 as LGHNA and CDR2 as YSLEER. The CDR3 length is 18 residues. V trimming: 0 bases; J trimming: 11 bases; junction bases outside the gene matches: 10. The CDR3 reads CASSQENPGTSGGEKQFF. DNA of the CDR3: TGCGCCAGCAGCCAAGAAAACCCCGGGACTAGCGGGGGGGAAAAGCAGTTCTTC.

The rearrangement uses TRBV7-6 and TRBJ2-7; D unclear. Matching the DNA end better, TRBJ2-5 makes the J call doubtful. CDR1 SGHVS and CDR2 FNYEAQ come from the germline V gene. The CDR3 is 16 residues long. As DNA, the CDR3 is TGTGCCAGCAGCCCCACGTTATCAGTGGGGAAAGAGACCCAGTACTTC. The encoded protein is CASSPTLSVGKETQYF.

Comments on this clonotype: Compared with germline, one end of the junction differs, possibly owing to a read error. The chain carries TRBV20-1 and TRBJ2-6; D ambiguous. Germline V gene lookup returns CDR1 DFQATT and CDR2 SNEGSKA (reference sequence). CDR3 length: 18 residues. The CDR3 here is CSARELGNPQTGANVLTF. CDR3 DNA sequence: TGCAGTGCCAGAGAGTTGGGAAATCCCCAGACTGGGGCCAACGTCCTGACTTTC.

This clonotype has a single count. A read error may be the cause here, since a much bigger clone is one base away. This chain links TRBV5-5 with TRBJ2-4; D is tentatively TRBD1 or TRBD2 (5 bases each). There are 14 residues in the CDR3. Germline CDR1 SGHKS, CDR2 YYEKEE (reference sequence). The DNA for the CDR3 is TGTGCCAGCAGCAAACAGGACTTCAAAAACGTTCAGTACTTC. Translation gives CASSKQDFKNVQYF.